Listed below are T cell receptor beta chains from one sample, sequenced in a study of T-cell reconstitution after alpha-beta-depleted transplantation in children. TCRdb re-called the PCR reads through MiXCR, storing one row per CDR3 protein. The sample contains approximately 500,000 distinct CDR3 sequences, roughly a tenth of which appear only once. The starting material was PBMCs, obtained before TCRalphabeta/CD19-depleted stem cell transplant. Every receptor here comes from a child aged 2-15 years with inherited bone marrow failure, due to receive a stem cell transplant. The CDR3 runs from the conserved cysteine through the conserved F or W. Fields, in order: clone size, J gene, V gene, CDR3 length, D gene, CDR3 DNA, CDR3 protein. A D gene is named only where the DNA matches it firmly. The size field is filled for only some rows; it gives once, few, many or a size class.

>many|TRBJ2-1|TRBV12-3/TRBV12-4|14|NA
TGTGCCAGCACTGGCGCGGCAACCTACAATGAGCAGTTCTTC
CASTGAATYNEQFF
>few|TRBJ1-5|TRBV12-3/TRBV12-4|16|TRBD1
TGTGCCAGCAGGGGACAGTACCCCGTGGGCAATCAGCCCCAGCATTTT
CASRGQYPVGNQPQHF
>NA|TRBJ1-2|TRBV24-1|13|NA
TGTGCCACCAGTGATTCCCTCAGTAATGGCTACACCTTC
CATSDSLSNGYTF
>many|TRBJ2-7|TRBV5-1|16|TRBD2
TGCGCCAGCAGCCTCCAATTTAGCGGGAGTCCCTACGAGCAGTACTTC
CASSLQFSGSPYEQYF
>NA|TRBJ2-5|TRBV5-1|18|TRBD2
TGCGCCAGCAGCTTTTTGGCCGGGGGGGCGCGTAAGTTCGAGACCCAGTACTTC
CASSFLAGGARKFETQYF
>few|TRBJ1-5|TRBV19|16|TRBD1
TGTGCCAGTAGTCACTCCGGGGACAGGTCCCGGCAGCCCCAGCATTTT
CASSHSGDRSRQPQHF
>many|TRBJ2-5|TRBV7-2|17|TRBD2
TGTGCCAGCAGCTTCCTAACTAGCGGGAGCTTAAGGGAGACCCAGTACTTC
CASSFLTSGSLRETQYF
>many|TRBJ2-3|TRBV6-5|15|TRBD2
TGTGCCAGCAGTTACGGGGGAGGGACCACAGATACGCAGTATTTT
CASSYGGGTTDTQYF
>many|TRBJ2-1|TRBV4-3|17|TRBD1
TGCGCCAGCAGCCAAGTTGGGTGGACAGGGGGTGGCAATGAGCAGTTCTTC
CASSQVGWTGGGNEQFF
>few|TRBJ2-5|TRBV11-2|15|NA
TGTGCCAGCAGCTCAGGGGTGGGGCTTCGAGAGACCCAGTACTTC
CASSSGVGLRETQYF
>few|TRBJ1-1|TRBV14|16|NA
TGTGCCAGCATCCAAGGACTTCGACGAATGAACACTGAAGCTTTCTTT
CASIQGLRRMNTEAFF
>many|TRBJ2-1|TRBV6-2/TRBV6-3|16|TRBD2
TGTGCCAGCAGTTACCAAACTAGCGGGAGGTTGGATGAGCAGTTCTTC
CASSYQTSGRLDEQFF
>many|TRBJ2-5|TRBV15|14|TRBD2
TGTGCCACCAGCAGGGCTAGCGGGAGAGAGACCCAGTACTTC
CATSRASGRETQYF
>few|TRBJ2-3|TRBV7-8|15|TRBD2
TGTGCCAGCCGGACTAGCGGATGGAGCACAGATACGCAGTATTTT
CASRTSGWSTDTQYF
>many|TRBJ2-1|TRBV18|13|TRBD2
TGTGCCAGCTCGAGCGGGAGATACAATGAGCAGTTCTTC
CASSSGRYNEQFF
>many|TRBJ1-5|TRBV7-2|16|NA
TGTGCCAGCAGCCCCAGCGAACTCTATAGCAATCAGCCCCAGCATTTT
CASSPSELYSNQPQHF
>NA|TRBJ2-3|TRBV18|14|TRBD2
TGTGCCAGCTCACCGGGCGGGAGGAGGATGACGCAGTATTTT
CASSPGGRRMTQYF
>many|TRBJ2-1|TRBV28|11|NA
TGTGCCAGCAGCCCGGCGCATGAGCAGTTCTTC
CASSPAHEQFF
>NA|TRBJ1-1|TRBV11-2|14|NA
TGTGCCAGCAGCTTAGAAGCAGGGACCACTGAGACTTTCTTT
CASSLEAGTTETFF
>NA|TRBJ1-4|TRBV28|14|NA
TGTGCCAGCAGCCTAAATAGCGCTAATGAAAAACTGTTTTTT
CASSLNSANEKLFF
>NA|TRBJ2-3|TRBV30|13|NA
TGTGCCTGGAGCGTCGGTCCTCCAGATACGCAGTATTTT
CAWSVGPPDTQYF
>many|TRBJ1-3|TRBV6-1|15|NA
TGTGCCAGCAGCCCCCCGGGGCGCTCTGGAAACACCATATATTTT
CASSPPGRSGNTIYF
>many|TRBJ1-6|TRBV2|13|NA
TGTGCCAGCAGGGGGGGGTGGAATTCACCCCTCCACTTT
CASRGGWNSPLHF